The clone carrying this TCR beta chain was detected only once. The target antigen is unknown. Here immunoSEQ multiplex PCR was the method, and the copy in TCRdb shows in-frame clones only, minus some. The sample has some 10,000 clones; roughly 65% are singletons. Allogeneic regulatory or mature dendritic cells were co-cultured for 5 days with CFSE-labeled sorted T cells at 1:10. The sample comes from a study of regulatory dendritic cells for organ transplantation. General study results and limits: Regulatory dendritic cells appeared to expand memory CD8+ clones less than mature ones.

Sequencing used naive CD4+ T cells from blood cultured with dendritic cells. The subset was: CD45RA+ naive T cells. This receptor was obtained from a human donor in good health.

The DNA for the CDR3 is TGTGCCAGCAGCTTGGGAGGGGGCCCGGTGAACACTGAAGCTTTCTTT. Its translation: CASSLGGGPVNTEAFF. The chain uses TRBV5-4 and TRBJ1-1, with 7 bases aligning to TRBD1. V shed 0 bases and J 0 bases; nucleotides not matched to a gene: 5. CDR3 size: 16 residues. In germline, CDR1 is SGHNT, CDR2 YYREEE (reference sequence).